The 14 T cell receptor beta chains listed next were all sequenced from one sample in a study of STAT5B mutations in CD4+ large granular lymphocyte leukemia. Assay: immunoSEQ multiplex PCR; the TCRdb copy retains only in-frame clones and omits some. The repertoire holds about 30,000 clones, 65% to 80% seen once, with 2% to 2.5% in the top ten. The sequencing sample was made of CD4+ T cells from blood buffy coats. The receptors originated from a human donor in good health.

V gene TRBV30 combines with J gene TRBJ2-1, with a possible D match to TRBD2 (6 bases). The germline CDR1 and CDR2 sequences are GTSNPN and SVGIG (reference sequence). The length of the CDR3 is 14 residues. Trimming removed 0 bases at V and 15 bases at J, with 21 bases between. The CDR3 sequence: CAWSVPGTLADGFF. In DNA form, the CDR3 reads TGTGCCTGGAGTGTACCAGGAACTTTAGCGGACGGGTTCTTC.

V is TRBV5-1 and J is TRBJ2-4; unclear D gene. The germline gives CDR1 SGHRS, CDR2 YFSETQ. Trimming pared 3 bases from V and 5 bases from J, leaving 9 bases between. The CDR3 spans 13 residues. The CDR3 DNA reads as TGCGCCAGCAGCTCCCGGTCGGAAAACATTCAGTACTTC. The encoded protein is CASSSRSENIQYF.

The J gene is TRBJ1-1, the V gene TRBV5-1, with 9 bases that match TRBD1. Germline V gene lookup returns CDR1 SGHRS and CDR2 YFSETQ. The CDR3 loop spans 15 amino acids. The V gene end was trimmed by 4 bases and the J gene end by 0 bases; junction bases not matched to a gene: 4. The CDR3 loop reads CASSAGQGLNTEAFF. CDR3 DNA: TGCGCCAGCAGCGCGGGACAGGGCCTGAACACTGAAGCTTTCTTT.

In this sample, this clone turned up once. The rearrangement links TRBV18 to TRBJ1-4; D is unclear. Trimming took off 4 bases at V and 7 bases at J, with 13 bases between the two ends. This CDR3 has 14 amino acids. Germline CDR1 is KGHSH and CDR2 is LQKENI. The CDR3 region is CASSLRGGREKLFF. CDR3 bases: TGTGCCAGCTCACTTCGAGGAGGCCGTGAAAAACTGTTTTTT. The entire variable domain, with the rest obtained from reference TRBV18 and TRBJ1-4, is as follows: NAGVMQNPRHLVRRRGQEARLRCSPMKGHSHVYWYRQLPEEGLKFMVYLQKENIIDESGMPKERFSAEFPKEGPSILRIQQVVRGDSAAYFCASSLRGGREKLFFGSGTQLSVL.

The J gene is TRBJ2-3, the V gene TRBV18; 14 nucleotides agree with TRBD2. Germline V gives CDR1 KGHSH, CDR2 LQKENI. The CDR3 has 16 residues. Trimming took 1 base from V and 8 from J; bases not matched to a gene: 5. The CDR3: CASSPQTSGGAVTQYF. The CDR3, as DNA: TGTGCCAGCTCACCACAGACTAGCGGGGGGGCCGTTACGCAGTATTTT.

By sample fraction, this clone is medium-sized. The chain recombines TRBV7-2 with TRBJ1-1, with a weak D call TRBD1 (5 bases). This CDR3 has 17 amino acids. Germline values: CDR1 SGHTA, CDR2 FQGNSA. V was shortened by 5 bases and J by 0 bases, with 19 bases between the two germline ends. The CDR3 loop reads CASSPERDGRMNTEAFF. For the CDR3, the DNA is TGTGCCAGCAGCCCCGAACGGGACGGGAGAATGAACACTGAAGCTTTCTTT.

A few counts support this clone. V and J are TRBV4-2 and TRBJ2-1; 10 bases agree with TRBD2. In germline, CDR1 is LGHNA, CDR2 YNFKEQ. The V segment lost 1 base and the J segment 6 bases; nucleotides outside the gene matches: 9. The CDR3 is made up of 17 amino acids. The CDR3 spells CASSQVPGASGGNEQFF. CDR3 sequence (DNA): TGTGCCAGCAGCCAAGTGCCAGGGGCTAGCGGGGGCAATGAGCAGTTCTTC.

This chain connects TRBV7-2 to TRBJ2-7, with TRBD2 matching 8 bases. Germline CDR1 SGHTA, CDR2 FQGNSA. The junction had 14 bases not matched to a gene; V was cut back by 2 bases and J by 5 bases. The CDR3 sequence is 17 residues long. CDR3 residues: CASSLLAGGGIGDEQYF. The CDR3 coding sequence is TGTGCCAGCAGCTTATTAGCCGGGGGGGGCATAGGCGACGAGCAGTACTTC.

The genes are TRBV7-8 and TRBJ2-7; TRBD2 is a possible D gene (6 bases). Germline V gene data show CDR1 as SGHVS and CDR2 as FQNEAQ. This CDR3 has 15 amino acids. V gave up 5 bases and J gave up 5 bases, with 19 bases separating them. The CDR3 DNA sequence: TGTGCCAGCAGCCCCCGGGACTTCATGGGACACGAGCAGTACTTC. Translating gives CASSPRDFMGHEQYF.

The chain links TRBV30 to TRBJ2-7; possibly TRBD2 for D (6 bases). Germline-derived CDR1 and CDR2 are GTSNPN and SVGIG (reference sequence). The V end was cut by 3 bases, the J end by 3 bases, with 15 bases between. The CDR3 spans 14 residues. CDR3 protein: CAWRLGKGGYEQYF. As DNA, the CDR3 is TGTGCCTGGAGATTGGGTAAGGGAGGCTACGAGCAGTACTTC.

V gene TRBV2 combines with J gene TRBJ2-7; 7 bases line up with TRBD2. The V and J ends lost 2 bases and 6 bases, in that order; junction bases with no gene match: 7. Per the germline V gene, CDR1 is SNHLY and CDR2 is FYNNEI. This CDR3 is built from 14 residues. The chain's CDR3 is CASSERGGRGEQYF. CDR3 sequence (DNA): TGTGCCAGCAGTGAAAGGGGAGGGAGGGGCGAGCAGTACTTC.

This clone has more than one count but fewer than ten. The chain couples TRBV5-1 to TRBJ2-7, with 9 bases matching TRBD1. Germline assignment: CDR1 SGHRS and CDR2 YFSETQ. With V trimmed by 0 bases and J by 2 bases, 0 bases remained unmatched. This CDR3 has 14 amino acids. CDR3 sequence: CASSLGDRAYEQYF. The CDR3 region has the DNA TGCGCCAGCAGCTTGGGGGACAGGGCCTACGAGCAGTACTTC.

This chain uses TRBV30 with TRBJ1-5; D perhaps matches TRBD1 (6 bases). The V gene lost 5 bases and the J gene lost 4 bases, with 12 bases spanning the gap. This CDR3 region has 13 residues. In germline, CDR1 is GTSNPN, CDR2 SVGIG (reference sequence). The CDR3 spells CAWGSRGNQPQHF. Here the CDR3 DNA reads TGTGCCTGGGGGTCAAGGGGGAATCAGCCCCAGCATTTT.

The CDR3 DNA reads as TGTGCCAGCAGTTTATTCGGGGGCGACACCTACGAGCAGTACTTC. Its translation is CASSLFGGDTYEQYF. The chain uses TRBV27 and TRBJ2-7; either TRBD1 or TRBD2 may supply D (6 bases each). In germline, CDR1 is MNHEY, CDR2 SMNVEV (reference sequence). Between the trimmed V and J ends, which lost 1 base and 2 bases, there was a span of 12 bases. The CDR3 runs 15 residues.